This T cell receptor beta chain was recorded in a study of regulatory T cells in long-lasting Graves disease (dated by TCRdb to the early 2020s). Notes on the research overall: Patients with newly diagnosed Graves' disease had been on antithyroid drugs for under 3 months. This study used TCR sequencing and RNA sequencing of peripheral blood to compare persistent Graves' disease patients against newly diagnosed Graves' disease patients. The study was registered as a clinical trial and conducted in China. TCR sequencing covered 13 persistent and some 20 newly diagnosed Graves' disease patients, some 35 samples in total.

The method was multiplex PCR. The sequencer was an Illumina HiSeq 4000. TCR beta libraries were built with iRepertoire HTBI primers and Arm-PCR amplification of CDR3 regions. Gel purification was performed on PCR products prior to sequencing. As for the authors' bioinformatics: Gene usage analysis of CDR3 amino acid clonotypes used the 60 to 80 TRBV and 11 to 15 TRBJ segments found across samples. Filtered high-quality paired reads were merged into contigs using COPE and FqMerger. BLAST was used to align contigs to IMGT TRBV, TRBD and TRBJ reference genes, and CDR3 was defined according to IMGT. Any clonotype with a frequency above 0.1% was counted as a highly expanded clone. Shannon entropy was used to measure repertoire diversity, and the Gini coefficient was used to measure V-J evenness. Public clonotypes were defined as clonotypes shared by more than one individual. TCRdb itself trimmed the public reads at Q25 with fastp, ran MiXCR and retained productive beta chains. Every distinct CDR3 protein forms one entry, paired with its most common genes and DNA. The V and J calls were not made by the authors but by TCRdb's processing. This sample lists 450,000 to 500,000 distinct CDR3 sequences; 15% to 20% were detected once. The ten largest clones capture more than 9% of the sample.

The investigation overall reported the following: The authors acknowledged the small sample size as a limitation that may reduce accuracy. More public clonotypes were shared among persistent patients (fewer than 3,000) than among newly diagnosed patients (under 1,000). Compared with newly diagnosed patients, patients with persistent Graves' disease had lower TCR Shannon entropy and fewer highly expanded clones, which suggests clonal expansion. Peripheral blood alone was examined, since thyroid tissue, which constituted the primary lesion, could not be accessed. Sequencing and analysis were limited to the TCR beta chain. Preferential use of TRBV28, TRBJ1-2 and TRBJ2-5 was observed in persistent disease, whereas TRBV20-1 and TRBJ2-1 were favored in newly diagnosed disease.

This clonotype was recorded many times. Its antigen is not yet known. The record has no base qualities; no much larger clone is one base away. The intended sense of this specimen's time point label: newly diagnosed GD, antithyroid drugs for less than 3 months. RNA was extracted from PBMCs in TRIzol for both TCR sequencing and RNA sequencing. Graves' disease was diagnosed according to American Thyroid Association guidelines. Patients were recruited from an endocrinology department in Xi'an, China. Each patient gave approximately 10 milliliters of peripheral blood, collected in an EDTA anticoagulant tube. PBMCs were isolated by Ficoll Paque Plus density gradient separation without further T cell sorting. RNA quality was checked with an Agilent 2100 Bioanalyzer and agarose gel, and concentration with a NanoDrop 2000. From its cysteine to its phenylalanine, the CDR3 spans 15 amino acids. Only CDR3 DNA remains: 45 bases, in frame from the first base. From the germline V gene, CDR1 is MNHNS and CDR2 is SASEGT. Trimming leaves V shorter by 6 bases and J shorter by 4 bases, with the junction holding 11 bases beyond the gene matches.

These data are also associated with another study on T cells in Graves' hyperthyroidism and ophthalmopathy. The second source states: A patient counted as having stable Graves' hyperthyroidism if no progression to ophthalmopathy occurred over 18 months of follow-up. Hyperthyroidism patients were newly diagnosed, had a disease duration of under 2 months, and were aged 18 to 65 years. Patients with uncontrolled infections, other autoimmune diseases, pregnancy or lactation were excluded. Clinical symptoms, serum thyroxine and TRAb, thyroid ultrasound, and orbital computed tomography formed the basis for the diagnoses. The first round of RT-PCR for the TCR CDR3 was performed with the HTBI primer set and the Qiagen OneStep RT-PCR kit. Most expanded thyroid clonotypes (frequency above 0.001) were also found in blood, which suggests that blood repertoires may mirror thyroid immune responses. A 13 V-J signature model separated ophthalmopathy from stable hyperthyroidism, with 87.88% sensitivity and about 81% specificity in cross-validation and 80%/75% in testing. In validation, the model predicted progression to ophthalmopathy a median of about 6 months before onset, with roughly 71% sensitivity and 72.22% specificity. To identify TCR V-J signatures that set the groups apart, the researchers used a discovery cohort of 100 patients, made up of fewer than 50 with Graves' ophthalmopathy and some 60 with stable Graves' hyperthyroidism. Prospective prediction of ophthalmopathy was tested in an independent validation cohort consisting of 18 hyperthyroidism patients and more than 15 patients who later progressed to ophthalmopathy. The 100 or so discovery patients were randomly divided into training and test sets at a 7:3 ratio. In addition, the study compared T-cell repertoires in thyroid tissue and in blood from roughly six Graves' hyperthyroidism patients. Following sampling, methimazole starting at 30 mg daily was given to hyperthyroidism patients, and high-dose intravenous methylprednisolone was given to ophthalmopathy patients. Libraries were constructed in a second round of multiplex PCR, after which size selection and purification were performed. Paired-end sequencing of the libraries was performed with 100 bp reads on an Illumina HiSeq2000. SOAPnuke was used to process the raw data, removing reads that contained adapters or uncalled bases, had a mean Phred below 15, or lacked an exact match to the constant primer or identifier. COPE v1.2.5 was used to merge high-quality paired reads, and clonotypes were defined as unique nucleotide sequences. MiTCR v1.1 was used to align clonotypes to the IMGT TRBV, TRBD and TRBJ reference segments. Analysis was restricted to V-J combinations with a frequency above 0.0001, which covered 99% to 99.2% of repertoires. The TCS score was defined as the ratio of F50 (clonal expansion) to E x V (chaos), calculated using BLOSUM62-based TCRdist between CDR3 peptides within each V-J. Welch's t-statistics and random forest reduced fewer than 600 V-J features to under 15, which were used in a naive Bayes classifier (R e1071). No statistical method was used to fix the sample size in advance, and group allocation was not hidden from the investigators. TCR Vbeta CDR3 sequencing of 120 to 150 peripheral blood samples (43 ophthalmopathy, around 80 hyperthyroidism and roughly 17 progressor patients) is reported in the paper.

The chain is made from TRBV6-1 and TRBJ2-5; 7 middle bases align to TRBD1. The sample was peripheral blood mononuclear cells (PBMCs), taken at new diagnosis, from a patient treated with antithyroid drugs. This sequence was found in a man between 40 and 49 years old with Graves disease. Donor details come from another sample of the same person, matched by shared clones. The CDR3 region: CASRNSRTGGETQYF. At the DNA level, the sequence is TGTGCCAGCAGGAACAGTCGGACAGGAGGAGAGACCCAGTACTTC.